The 27 T cell receptor beta chains reported below all come from one sample, sequenced in a study of shared clonotypes between healthy human individuals (dated by TCRdb to 2018 to 2021). Libraries were prepared through the immunoSEQ multiplex PCR assay. TCRdb retrieved this table from immuneACCESS and kept in-frame rearrangements only. Not all clones are present; in checked studies, unresolved V genes account for under half, and no reason is known for the remainder. In this sample the table shows approximately 980,000 clones, approximately 76% of which occur a single time. The ten largest make up roughly 1.5% of the sample. The source material was memory CD4+ T cells sorted from blood. The sample's cell subset or site label is to be understood as: CD45RA-negative fraction. These receptors all stem from a man between 18 and 35 years old in good health.

The chain has TRBV4-3 and TRBJ1-1; TRBD1 matches at 9 bases. The CDR3 sequence is 15 residues long. V dropped 1 base and J dropped 5; count of bases not matched to a gene: 5. Germline V CDR1 and CDR2: LGHNA, YSLEER. The CDR3 reads CASSQGSTGGTEAFF. The CDR3 bases are TGCGCCAGCAGCCAAGGGTCGACAGGGGGGACTGAAGCTTTCTTT.

A note on this clone: Different DNA sequences within this sample yield the same CDR3. This rearrangement joins TRBV20-1 to TRBJ2-7; D remains ambiguous. Germline V gives CDR1 DFQATT, CDR2 SNEGSKA (reference sequence). The CDR3 has 11 amino acids. Trimming pared 3 bases from V and 2 bases from J, leaving 5 bases between. CDR3 sequence (DNA): TGCAGTGCTAGTGGGGCCTACGAGCAGTACTTC. This translates into CSASGAYEQYF.

The V call is TRBV9, the J call TRBJ2-7, with 9 nucleotides matching TRBD2. V was clipped by 0 bases and J by 3 bases; unmatched bases: 13. This CDR3 has 18 residues. CDR1 is SGDLS, CDR2 YYNGEE, per germline. Written as DNA, the CDR3 is TGTGCCAGCAGCGTAGGCCCTACAGGAGCGGGGGGATTCTACGAGCAGTACTTC. Protein: CASSVGPTGAGGFYEQYF.

The genes are TRBV18 and TRBJ1-2; no firm D call. Per germline, CDR1 KGHSH and CDR2 LQKENI. V lost 4 bases and J lost 1, with 7 bases in between. The CDR3 is 13 amino acids. The CDR3 sequence is CASSHASNYGYTF. CDR3 DNA: TGTGCCAGCTCACACGCCAGTAACTATGGCTACACCTTC.

This clone was detected once. V gene TRBV11-2 combines with J gene TRBJ1-1; D uncertain. The CDR3 runs to 15 residues. Per the germline V gene, CDR1 is SGHAT and CDR2 is FQNNGV. Trimming took off 3 bases at V and 0 bases at J, with 11 bases between the two ends. This chain's CDR3 is CASSFVGTVNTEAFF. The DNA for the CDR3 is TGTGCCAGCAGCTTTGTCGGTACGGTGAACACTGAAGCTTTCTTT.

V and J are TRBV2 and TRBJ2-5; no clear D gene. Germline loops: CDR1 SNHLY, CDR2 FYNNEI. V lost 4 bases to trimming and J lost 4 bases, with 4 bases between them. This CDR3 spans 11 amino acids. The CDR3 region is CASSVVETQYF. CDR3 coding DNA: TGTGCCAGCAGTGTCGTAGAGACCCAGTACTTC.

The chain joins TRBV11-3 to TRBJ2-1; a weak D match, TRBD1 (6 bases). The V gene's germline CDR1 is SGHNT and CDR2 YENEEA. The V gene lost 4 bases and the J gene lost 3 bases, with 10 bases spanning the gap. This CDR3 has 14 amino acids. CDR3 nucleotide sequence: TGTGCCAGCAGCTCCGAGGGGGTCTACAATGAGCAGTTCTTC. This gives the protein CASSSEGVYNEQFF.

CDR3 nucleotides: TGTGCCAGCAGTTACTCGAAGGGCGCCCTGTTTTTT. Its translation is CASSYSKGALFF. The rearrangement joins TRBV6-5 to TRBJ2-2; D is ambiguous. Trimming pared 0 bases from V and 14 bases from J, leaving 10 bases between. The V gene's germline CDR1 is MNHEY and CDR2 SVGAGI. This CDR3 spans 12 amino acids.

This sequence joins TRBV27 and TRBJ2-2; 8 bases line up with TRBD2. V shed 7 bases, J shed 4 bases, and the junction held 8 bases outside the gene matches. There are 15 residues in the CDR3. The germline V gene encodes CDR1 MNHEY and CDR2 SMNVEV (reference sequence). The CDR3 DNA reads as TGTGCCAGCAAGGGCGGGGGGTTCGGCACCGGGGAGCTGTTTTTT. Protein sequence: CASKGGGFGTGELFF.

V is TRBV7-2 and J is TRBJ1-1, with 11 positions matching TRBD1. The CDR3 has 14 amino acids. V dropped 1 base and J dropped 6; count of bases not matched to a gene: 1. In germline, CDR1 is SGHTA, CDR2 FQGNSA. CDR3 amino acids: CASSLGTGGAEAFF. The CDR3 DNA is TGTGCCAGCAGCTTAGGGACAGGGGGCGCTGAAGCTTTCTTT.

There are a few counts of this clone. This chain joins TRBV5-1 and TRBJ2-2; perhaps TRBD2 as D (5 bases). Germline lookup yields CDR1 SGHRS and CDR2 YFSETQ. The CDR3 totals 15 residues. Trimming cost V 4 bases and J 1 base, with 11 bases left between them. The CDR3 sequence: CASSPRSGNTGELFF. DNA of the CDR3: TGCGCCAGCAGCCCCCGGAGCGGGAACACCGGGGAGCTGTTTTTT.

The genes are TRBV11-2 and TRBJ2-7; the D gene is possibly TRBD2 (5 bases). Germline V gives CDR1 SGHAT, CDR2 FQNNGV. The V and J ends lost 3 bases and 2 bases respectively, with 20 bases between them. The CDR3 has 17 amino acids. CDR3 region: CASSLRTKSSFPYEQYF. The CDR3 DNA reads TGTGCCAGCAGCTTGCGAACCAAATCTAGCTTTCCCTACGAGCAGTACTTC.

The V and J genes are TRBV5-5 and TRBJ1-6; 9 nucleotides agree with TRBD1. V shed 5 bases and J 4 bases; nucleotides not matched to a gene: 4. Germline V gene lookup returns CDR1 SGHKS and CDR2 YYEKEE (reference sequence). This CDR3 region has 15 residues. The DNA of the CDR3 is TGTGCCAGCAGTTGGGGACAGGGTTATAATTCACCCCTCCACTTT. Protein product: CASSWGQGYNSPLHF. The full variable domain, its missing parts supplied by reference TRBV5-5 and TRBJ1-6, is DAGVTQSPTHLIKTRGQQVTLRCSPISGHKSVSWYQQVLGQGPQFIFQYYEKEERGRGNFPDRFSARQFPNYSSELNVNALLLGDSALYLCASSWGQGYNSPLHFGNGTRLTVT.

The chain couples TRBV5-4 to TRBJ2-7; TRBD1 matches 11 bases. Germline V CDR1 and CDR2: SGHNT, YYREEE (reference sequence). This CDR3 has 15 amino acids. With 4 bases clipped from V and 1 base from J, the junction kept 4 bases outside the gene matches. The CDR3 sequence is CASSDRDRGSYEQYF. CDR3 DNA sequence: TGTGCCAGCAGCGATCGGGACAGGGGGTCCTACGAGCAGTACTTC.

The J gene is TRBJ1-3, the V gene TRBV4-1, with TRBD1 matching over 7 bases. This CDR3 contains 19 residues. Trimming at V came to 3 bases and at J to 0 bases, leaving 14 bases not matched to a gene. Germline V gene sequence: CDR1 MGHRA, CDR2 YSYEKL. The CDR3 loop reads CASSQTPSDRAVSGNTIYF. CDR3 coding DNA: TGCGCCAGCAGCCAGACCCCTTCTGACAGGGCTGTCTCTGGAAACACCATATATTTT.

The CDR3 spells CASSFSFGTYGYTF. Here the CDR3 DNA reads TGTGCCAGCAGCTTCTCGTTCGGGACCTATGGCTACACCTTC. The chain uses TRBV5-5 and TRBJ1-2; possible D gene TRBD1, 5 bases. The germline gives CDR1 SGHKS, CDR2 YYEKEE (reference sequence). The CDR3 spans 14 residues. Trimming removed 2 bases at V and 4 bases at J, with 12 bases between.

This chain joins TRBV7-9 and TRBJ2-2; the match to TRBD1 covers 11 bases. The CDR3 is made up of 19 amino acids. Germline CDR1 SEHNR, CDR2 FQNEAQ (reference sequence). V lost 5 bases, J lost 2 bases, and 13 bases stayed unmatched. CDR3 loop: CASSPRMGQGGANTGELFF. The CDR3 bases are TGTGCCAGCAGCCCCCGCATGGGACAGGGGGGAGCAAACACCGGGGAGCTGTTTTTT.

This chain connects TRBV6-1 to TRBJ1-5; D remains ambiguous. CDR3 length: 14 residues. With 7 bases removed from V and 2 bases from J, the gap between germline ends came to 12 bases. Germline CDR1 is MNHNS and CDR2 is SASEGT. DNA of the CDR3: TGTGCCAGCAAGGCCATAGCCCGCAATCAGCCCCAGCATTTT. Translating it yields CASKAIARNQPQHF.

The chain couples TRBV6-1 to TRBJ1-5; D possibly corresponds to TRBD1 (6 bases). This CDR3 has 16 residues. Germline V CDR1 and CDR2: MNHNS, SASEGT. Trimming took off 1 base at V and 1 base at J, with 11 bases between the two ends. The CDR3 DNA reads as TGTGCCAGCAGTGAAGGCGGGACATTGAGCAATCAGCCCCAGCATTTT. Amino acid sequence: CASSEGGTLSNQPQHF.

Note on this clone: Other nucleotide sequences in the sample specify the same CDR3. CDR3 sequence: CASSLETTNEKLFF. The CDR3 DNA reads TGTGCCAGCAGCCTAGAAACCACTAATGAAAAACTGTTTTTT. V and J are TRBV7-8 and TRBJ1-4; D unresolved. The CDR3 consists of 14 residues. Germline CDR1 SGHVS, CDR2 FQNEAQ. Trimming removed 5 bases from V and 2 bases from J, with 9 bases in between.

This chain links TRBV2 with TRBJ1-6; TRBD1 agrees at 7 bases. J was trimmed by 7 bases and V by 6 bases; bases with no gene match: 6. The CDR3 runs to 14 residues. Germline loops: CDR1 SNHLY, CDR2 FYNNEI. CDR3 region: CASSYRGVNSPLHF. The CDR3 coding sequence is TGTGCCAGCAGCTACAGGGGTGTCAATTCACCCCTCCACTTT.

The chain couples TRBV19 to TRBJ2-2; the D gene is possibly TRBD2 (5 bases). From germline, CDR1 is LNHDA and CDR2 SQIVND (reference sequence). CDR3 length: 15 residues. The V gene lost 5 bases and the J gene lost 4 bases, with 14 bases spanning the gap. In DNA, the CDR3 is TGTGCCAGTAGTGCTTCGGGGATCGGCACCGGGGAGCTGTTTTTT. This codes for CASSASGIGTGELFF.

J is TRBJ2-7 and V is TRBV6-5, with 9 bases matching TRBD1. The CDR3 runs to 14 residues. V lost 7 bases and J lost 2; bases outside the gene matches: 6. Germline V CDR1 and CDR2: MNHEY, SVGAGI. For the CDR3, the DNA is TGTGCCAGCAAATCGGGGGACAGGGCCTACGAGCAGTACTTC. Its protein is CASKSGDRAYEQYF.

The rearrangement joins TRBV5-1 to TRBJ1-3; possibly TRBD1 for D (5 bases). Trimming removed 1 base at V and 0 bases at J, with 8 bases between. The CDR3 extends over 15 amino acids. The germline V gene has CDR1 SGHRS and CDR2 YFSETQ. CDR3 bases: TGCGCCAGCAGCTTGTATGGGGGCTCTGGAAACACCATATATTTT. Residues: CASSLYGGSGNTIYF. Full variable domain (remainder filled in from reference TRBV5-1 and TRBJ1-3): KAGVTQTPRYLIKTRGQQVTLSCSPISGHRSVSWYQQTPGQGLQFLFEYFSETQRNKGNFPGRFSGRQFSNSRSEMNVSTLELGDSALYLCASSLYGGSGNTIYFGEGSWLTVV.

V gene TRBV5-1 combines with J gene TRBJ1-4; D not certain. The length of the CDR3 is 14 residues. Deletions cut 7 bases from V and 8 bases from J, with 18 bases between. The V gene's germline CDR1 is SGHRS and CDR2 YFSETQ. The CDR3 sequence: CASASLDNREKLFF. DNA for the CDR3: TGCGCCAGCGCCTCTCTAGACAATCGAGAAAAACTGTTTTTT.

A few counts support this clone. The chain recombines TRBV11-3 with TRBJ2-6; 7 bases line up with TRBD1. Looked up from germline, CDR1 is SGHNT and CDR2 is YENEEA. V shed 1 base, J shed 4 bases, and the junction held 4 bases outside the gene matches. This CDR3 is 16 amino acids long. The CDR3 spells CASSLGQGAGANVLTF. As DNA, the CDR3 is TGTGCCAGCAGCTTAGGACAGGGCGCGGGGGCCAACGTCCTGACTTTC.

This clone showed up just a few times. This chain joins TRBV28 and TRBJ1-4; no reliable D call. The CDR3 runs 15 residues. The germline gives CDR1 MDHEN, CDR2 SYDVKM. The V end lost 2 bases, the J end lost 1 base, and 8 bases lay between the germline ends. As DNA, the CDR3 is TGTGCCAGCAGTTTAATTAGTGGAACTAATGAAAAACTGTTTTTT. Amino acid sequence: CASSLISGTNEKLFF.